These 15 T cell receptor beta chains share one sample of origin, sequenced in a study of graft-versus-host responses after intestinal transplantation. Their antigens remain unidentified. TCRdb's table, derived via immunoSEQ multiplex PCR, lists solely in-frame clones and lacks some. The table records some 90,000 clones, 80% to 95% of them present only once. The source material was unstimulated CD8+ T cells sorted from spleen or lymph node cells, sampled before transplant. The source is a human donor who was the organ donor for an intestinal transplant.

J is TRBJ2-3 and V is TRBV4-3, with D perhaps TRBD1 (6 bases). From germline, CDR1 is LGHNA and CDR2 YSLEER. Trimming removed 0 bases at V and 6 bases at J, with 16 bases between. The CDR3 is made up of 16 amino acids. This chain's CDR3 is CASSQDRVGGVDTQYF. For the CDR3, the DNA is TGCGCCAGCAGCCAAGATCGGGTAGGGGGAGTTGATACGCAGTATTTT.

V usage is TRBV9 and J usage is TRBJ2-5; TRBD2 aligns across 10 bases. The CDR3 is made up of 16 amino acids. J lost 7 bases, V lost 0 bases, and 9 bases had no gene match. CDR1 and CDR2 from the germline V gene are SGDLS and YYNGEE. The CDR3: CASSVEGGLARGTQYF. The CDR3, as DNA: TGTGCCAGCAGCGTAGAAGGGGGACTAGCGCGTGGGACCCAGTACTTC.

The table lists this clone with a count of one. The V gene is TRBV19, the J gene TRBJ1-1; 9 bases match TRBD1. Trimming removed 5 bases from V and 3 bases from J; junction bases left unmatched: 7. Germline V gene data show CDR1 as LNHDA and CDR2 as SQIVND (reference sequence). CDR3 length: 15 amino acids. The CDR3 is CASSHFRDRDTEAFF. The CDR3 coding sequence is TGTGCCAGTAGTCACTTCCGGGACAGGGACACTGAAGCTTTCTTT.

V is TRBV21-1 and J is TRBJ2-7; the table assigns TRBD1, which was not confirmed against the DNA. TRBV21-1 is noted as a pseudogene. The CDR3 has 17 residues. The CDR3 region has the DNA TGTGCCAGCAGCAAAGAGAGGGCCGGGACAGGGGCCTACGAGCAGTACTTC. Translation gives CASSKERAGTGAYEQYF.

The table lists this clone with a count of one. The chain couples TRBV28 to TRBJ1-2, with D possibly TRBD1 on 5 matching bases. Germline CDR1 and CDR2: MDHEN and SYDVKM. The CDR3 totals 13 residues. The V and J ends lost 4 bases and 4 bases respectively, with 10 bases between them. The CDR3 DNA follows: TGTGCCAGCAGTTATCGGGGGGTCTATGGCTACACCTTC. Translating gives CASSYRGVYGYTF.

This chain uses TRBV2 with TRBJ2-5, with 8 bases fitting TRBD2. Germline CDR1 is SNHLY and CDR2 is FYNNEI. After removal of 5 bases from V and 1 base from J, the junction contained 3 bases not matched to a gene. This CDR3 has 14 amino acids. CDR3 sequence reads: CASSITSGQETQYF. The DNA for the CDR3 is TGTGCCAGCAGTATAACTAGCGGCCAAGAGACCCAGTACTTC.

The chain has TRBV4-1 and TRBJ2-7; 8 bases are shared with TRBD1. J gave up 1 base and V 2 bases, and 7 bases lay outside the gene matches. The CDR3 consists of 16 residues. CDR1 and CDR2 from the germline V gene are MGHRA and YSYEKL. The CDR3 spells CASSQLPGQESYEQYF. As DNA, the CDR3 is TGCGCCAGCAGCCAACTACCGGGACAGGAGTCCTACGAGCAGTACTTC.

The CDR3 is CASSYSVTGGAEAFF. The CDR3 DNA reads TGTGCCAGCAGTTACTCCGTGACGGGGGGGGCTGAAGCTTTCTTT. This chain links TRBV6-5 with TRBJ1-1; tentatively, D is TRBD1 (5 bases). Trimming removed 0 bases at V and 6 bases at J, with 14 bases between. This CDR3 has 15 amino acids. Germline CDR1 reads MNHEY; CDR2 reads SVGAGI.

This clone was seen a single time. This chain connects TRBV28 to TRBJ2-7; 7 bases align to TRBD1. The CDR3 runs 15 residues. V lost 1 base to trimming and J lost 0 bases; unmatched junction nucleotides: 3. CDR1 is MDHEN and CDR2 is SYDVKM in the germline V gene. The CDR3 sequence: CASSLLQGFSYEQYF. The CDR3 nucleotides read TGTGCCAGCAGTTTATTACAGGGGTTCTCCTACGAGCAGTACTTC.

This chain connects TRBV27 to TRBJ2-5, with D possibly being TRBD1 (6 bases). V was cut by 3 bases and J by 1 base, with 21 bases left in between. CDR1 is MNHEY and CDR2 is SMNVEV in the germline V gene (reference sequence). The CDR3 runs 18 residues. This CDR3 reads CASSFGQGRGGFQETQYF. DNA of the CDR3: TGTGCCAGCAGTTTCGGGCAGGGGCGAGGGGGATTCCAAGAGACCCAGTACTTC.

The CDR3 region is CAISESNFASYEQYF. The CDR3 DNA is TGTGCCATCAGTGAGTCGAATTTCGCGAGCTACGAGCAGTACTTC. The V and J genes are TRBV10-3 and TRBJ2-7; D is ambiguous. V was trimmed by 0 bases and J by 3 bases, leaving 12 bases between them. Germline CDR1 is ENHRY and CDR2 is SYGVKD. This CDR3 comprises 15 residues.

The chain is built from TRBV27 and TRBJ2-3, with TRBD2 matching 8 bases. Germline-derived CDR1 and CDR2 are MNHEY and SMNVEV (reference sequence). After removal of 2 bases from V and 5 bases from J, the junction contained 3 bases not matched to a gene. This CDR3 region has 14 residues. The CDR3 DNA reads TGTGCCAGCAGTTTAACGGGGGGGGGAGATACGCAGTATTTT. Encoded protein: CASSLTGGGDTQYF.

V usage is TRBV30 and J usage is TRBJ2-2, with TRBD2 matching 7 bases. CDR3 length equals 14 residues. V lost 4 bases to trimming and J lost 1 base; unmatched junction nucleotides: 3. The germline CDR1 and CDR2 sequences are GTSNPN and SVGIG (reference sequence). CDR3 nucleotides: TGTGCCTGGACTAGCGGTGGGAACACCGGGGAGCTGTTTTTT. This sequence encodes CAWTSGGNTGELFF.

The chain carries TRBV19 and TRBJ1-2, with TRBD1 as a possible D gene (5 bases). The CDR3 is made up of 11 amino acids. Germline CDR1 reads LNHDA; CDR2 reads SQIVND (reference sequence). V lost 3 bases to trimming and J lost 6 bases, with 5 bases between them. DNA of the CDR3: TGTGCCAGTAGTATCAGGGATGGCTACACCTTC. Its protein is CASSIRDGYTF.

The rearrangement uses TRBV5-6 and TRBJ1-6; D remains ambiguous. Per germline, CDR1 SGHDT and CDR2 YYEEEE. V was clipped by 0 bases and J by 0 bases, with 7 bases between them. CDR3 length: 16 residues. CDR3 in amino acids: CASSLGGSSYNSPLHF. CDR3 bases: TGTGCCAGCAGCTTGGGAGGCAGCTCCTATAATTCACCCCTCCACTTT.